Below are 4 T cell receptor beta chains sequenced from a single sample in a study of T cell responses to AZD1222 COVID-19 vaccine. Measured with immunoSEQ multiplex PCR; TCRdb has only the in-frame clones, and not every one. The repertoire holds 95,000 to 150,000 clones, with under 90% as singletons. The sequences come from peripheral blood, collected on day 0 of AZD1222 vaccination. The receptors were gathered from an adult in good health.

The chain joins TRBV6-5 to TRBJ1-6; 7 nucleotides align to TRBD1. The CDR3 spans 14 residues. CDR1 and CDR2 (germline): MNHEY, SVGAGI. Trimming cost V 3 bases and J 8 bases; bases outside gene matches: 4. CDR3 protein: CASSYQGGHSPLHF. The CDR3 region has the DNA TGTGCCAGCAGTTATCAGGGGGGACATTCACCCCTCCACTTT.

The V and J genes are TRBV6-5 and TRBJ1-6; 8 positions agree with TRBD1. The V gene end was trimmed by 5 bases and the J gene end by 6 bases; junction bases not matched to a gene: 3. The germline CDR1 and CDR2 sequences are MNHEY and SVGAGI. The CDR3 is 14 amino acids. Here the CDR3 reads CASSRQGTNSPLHF. As DNA, the CDR3 is TGTGCCAGCAGTCGACAGGGGACTAATTCACCCCTCCACTTT.

The J gene is TRBJ1-4, the V gene TRBV28; the D gene is possibly TRBD1 (5 bases). V lost 6 bases and J 7 bases, leaving 12 bases between the germline ends. This CDR3 has 13 residues. The germline V gene encodes CDR1 MDHEN and CDR2 SYDVKM. CDR3 region: CASSRAAVEKLFF. In DNA, the CDR3 is TGTGCCAGCAGCAGGGCGGCGGTTGAAAAACTGTTTTTT.

The chain joins TRBV4-1 to TRBJ1-5; TRBD1 matches at 10 bases. The CDR3 has 20 residues. Germline CDR1 reads MGHRA; CDR2 reads YSYEKL. J lost 0 bases, V lost 4 bases, and 15 bases had no gene match. CDR3 loop: CASSLTARDRGFISNQPQHF. CDR3 DNA: TGCGCCAGCAGCCTCACGGCCCGGGACAGGGGTTTCATTAGCAATCAGCCCCAGCATTTT.